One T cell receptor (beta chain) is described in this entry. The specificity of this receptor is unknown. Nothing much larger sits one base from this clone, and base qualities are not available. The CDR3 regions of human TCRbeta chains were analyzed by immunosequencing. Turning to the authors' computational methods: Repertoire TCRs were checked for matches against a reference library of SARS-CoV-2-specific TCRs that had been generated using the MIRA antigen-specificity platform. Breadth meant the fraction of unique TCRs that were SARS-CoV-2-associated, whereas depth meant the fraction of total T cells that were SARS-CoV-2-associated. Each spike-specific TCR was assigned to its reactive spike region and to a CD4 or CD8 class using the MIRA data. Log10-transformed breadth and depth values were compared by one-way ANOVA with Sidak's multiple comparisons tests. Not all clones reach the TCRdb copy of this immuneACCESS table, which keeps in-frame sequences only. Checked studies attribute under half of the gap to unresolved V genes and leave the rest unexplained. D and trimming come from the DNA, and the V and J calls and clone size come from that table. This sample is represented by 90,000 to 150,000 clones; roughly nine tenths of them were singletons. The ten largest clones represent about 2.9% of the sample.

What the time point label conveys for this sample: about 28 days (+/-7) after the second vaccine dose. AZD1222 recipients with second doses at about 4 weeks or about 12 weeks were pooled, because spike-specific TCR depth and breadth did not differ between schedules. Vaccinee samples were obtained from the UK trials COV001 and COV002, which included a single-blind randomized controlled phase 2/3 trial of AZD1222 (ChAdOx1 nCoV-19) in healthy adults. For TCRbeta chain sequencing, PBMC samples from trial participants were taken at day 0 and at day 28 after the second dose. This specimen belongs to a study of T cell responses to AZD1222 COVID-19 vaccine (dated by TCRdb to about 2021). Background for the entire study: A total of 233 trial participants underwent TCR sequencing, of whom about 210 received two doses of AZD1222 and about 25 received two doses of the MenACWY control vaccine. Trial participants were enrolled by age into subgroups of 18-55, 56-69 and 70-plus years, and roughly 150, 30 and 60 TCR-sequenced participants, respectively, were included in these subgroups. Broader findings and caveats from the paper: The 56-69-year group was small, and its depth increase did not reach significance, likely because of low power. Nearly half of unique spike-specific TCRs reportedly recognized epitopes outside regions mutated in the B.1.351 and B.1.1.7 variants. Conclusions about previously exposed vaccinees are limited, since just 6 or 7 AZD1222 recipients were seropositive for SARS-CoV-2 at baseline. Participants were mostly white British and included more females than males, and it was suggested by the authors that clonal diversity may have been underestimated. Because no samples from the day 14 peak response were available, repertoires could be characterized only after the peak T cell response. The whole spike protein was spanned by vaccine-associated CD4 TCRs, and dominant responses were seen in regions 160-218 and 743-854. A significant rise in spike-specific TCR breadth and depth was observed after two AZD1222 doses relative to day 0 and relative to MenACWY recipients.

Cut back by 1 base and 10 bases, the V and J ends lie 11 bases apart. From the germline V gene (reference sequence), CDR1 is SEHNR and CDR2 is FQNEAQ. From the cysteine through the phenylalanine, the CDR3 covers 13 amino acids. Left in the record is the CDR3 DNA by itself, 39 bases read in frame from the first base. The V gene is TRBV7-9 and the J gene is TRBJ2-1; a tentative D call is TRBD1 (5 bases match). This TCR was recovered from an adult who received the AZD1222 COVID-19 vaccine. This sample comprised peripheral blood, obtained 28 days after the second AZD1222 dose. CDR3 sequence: CASSLVREGEQFF. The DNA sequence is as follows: TGTGCCAGCAGCTTAGTCAGGGAAGGGGAGCAGTTCTTC. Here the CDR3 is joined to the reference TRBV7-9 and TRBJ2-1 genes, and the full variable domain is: DTGVSQNPRHKITKRGQNVTFRCDPISEHNRLYWYRQTLGQGPEFLTYFQNEAQLEKSRLLSDRFSAERPKGSFSTLEIQRTEQGDSAMYLCASSLVREGEQFFGPGTRLTVL.